The source of this T cell receptor beta chain is a study of blood T cell repertoires in COVID-19. Study processing details: Amplification of reference gene primers was used by the study to estimate nucleated cell counts. Sequencing used immunoSEQ multiplex PCR; TCRdb keeps in-frame clones, though not all of them. V and J calls and clone size are copied from that table; D and trimming were computed from the DNA. This table has approximately 190,000 clones, roughly 81% appearing once. V shed 3 bases, J shed 4 bases, and the junction held 13 bases outside the gene matches. This CDR3 region has 17 residues. Per the germline V gene, CDR1 is SGHTA and CDR2 is FQGTGA.

The material sequenced was peripheral blood. This TCR was recovered from a woman in her seventies with active or convalescent COVID-19. The chain carries TRBV7-3 and TRBJ2-5; 8 bases are a match to TRBD1. The CDR3: CASSLVQQGGFRETQYF. CDR3 DNA: TGTGCCAGCAGCTTGGTTCAACAGGGGGGATTTCGAGAGACCCAGTACTTC.